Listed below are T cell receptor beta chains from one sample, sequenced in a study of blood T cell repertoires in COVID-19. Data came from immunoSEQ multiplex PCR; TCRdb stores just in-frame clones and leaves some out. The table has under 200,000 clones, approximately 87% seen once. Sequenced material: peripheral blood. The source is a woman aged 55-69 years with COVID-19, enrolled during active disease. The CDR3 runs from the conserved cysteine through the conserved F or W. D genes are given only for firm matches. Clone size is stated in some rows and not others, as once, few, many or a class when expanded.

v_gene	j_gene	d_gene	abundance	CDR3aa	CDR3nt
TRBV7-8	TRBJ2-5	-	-	CASSYVRWQGQETQYF	TGTGCCAGCAGCTATGTTCGGTGGCAGGGCCAAGAGACCCAGTACTTC
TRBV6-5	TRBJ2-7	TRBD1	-	CASSKTGQISYEQYF	TGTGCCAGCAGTAAAACGGGACAGATCTCCTACGAGCAGTACTTC
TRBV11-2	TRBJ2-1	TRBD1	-	CASSSSPGQAYNEQFF	TGTGCCAGCAGCTCCAGCCCGGGACAGGCGTACAATGAGCAGTTCTTC
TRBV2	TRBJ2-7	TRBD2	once	CASSPGLGSYEQYF	TGTGCCAGCAGTCCAGGACTAGGCTCCTACGAGCAGTACTTC
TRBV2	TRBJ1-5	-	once	CASSEVYSNQPQHF	TGTGCCAGCAGTGAAGTCTATAGCAATCAGCCCCAGCATTTT
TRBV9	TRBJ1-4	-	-	CASSVPGEKLFF	TGTGCCAGCAGCGTACCGGGTGAAAAACTGTTTTTT
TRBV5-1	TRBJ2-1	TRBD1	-	CASSYVGGGRRNEQFF	TGCGCCAGCAGCTACGTAGGGGGCGGCAGGAGAAATGAGCAGTTCTTC
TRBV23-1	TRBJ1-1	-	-	CASSQSDRGRAFF	TGCGCCAGCAGTCAATCGGACCGAGGGCGAGCTTTCTTT
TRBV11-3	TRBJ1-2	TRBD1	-	CASSFPGTGLGGYTF	TGTGCCAGCAGCTTCCCCGGGACAGGGTTGGGGGGCTACACCTTC
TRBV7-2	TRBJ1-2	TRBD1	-	CASSRQGQTNYGYTF	TGTGCCAGCAGCAGACAGGGCCAGACAAACTATGGCTACACCTTC
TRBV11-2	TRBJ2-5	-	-	CASSSRTVWETQYF	TGTGCCAGCAGCTCTCGGACAGTGTGGGAGACCCAGTACTTC
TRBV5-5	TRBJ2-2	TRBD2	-	CASSLLAGFTGELFF	TGTGCCAGCAGCTTGCTAGCGGGGTTCACCGGGGAGCTGTTTTTT
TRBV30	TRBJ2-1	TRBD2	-	CAWSGVRTSRSYNEQFF	TGTGCCTGGAGCGGGGTAAGGACTAGTCGGTCCTACAATGAGCAGTTCTTC
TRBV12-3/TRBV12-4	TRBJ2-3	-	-	CASSRTGDTQYF	TGTGCCAGCAGTCGCACAGGAGATACGCAGTATTTT
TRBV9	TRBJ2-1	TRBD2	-	CASSAASRGDNEQFF	TGTGCCAGCAGCGCCGCCTCCCGGGGGGACAATGAGCAGTTCTTC
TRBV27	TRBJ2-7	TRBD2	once	CASSFRREGPYEQYF	TGTGCCAGCAGTTTTAGGCGGGAGGGCCCCTACGAGCAGTACTTC
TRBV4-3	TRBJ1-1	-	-	CASSQDVKGVNTEAFF	TGCGCCAGCAGCCAAGACGTCAAAGGAGTGAACACTGAAGCTTTCTTT
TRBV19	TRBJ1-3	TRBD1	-	CASRFTGGTGNTIYF	TGTGCCAGTAGATTTACAGGGGGCACTGGAAACACCATATATTTT
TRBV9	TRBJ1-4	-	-	CASSAGTATNEKLFF	TGTGCCAGCAGCGCCGGGACTGCAACTAATGAAAAACTGTTTTTT
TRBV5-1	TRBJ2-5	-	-	CASNRLTGLQETQYF	TGCGCCAGCAACCGACTGACAGGACTCCAAGAGACCCAGTACTTC
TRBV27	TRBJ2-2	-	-	CASRGGGRVNTGELFF	TGTGCCAGCAGAGGAGGAGGGAGAGTTAACACCGGGGAGCTGTTTTTT
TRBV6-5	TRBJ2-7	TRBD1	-	CASTRQGPSYEQYF	TGTGCCAGCACCCGACAGGGCCCATCCTACGAGCAGTACTTC
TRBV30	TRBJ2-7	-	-	CAADYLNYEQYF	TGTGCCGCGGACTATCTGAACTACGAGCAGTACTTC
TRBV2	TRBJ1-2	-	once	CASSLGGAAGYTF	TGTGCCAGCAGTCTCGGGGGGGCCGCAGGCTACACCTTC
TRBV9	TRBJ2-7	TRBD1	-	CASSVGQGPYEQYF	TGTGCCAGCAGCGTGGGACAGGGCCCTTACGAGCAGTACTTC
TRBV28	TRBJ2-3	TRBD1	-	CASSSGDSSTDTQYF	TGTGCCAGCAGCTCAGGGGACAGTAGCACAGATACGCAGTATTTT
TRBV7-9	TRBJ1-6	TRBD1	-	CASSEVTTGTSPLHF	TGTGCCAGCAGCGAAGTGACGACAGGGACCTCACCCCTCCACTTT
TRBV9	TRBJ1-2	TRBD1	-	CASSVGAGTALYGYTF	TGTGCCAGCAGCGTAGGGGCTGGGACAGCCCTATATGGCTACACCTTC
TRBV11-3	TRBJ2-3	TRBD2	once	CASSLFGLAGASDTQYF	TGTGCCAGCAGCTTATTCGGACTAGCGGGAGCGTCAGATACGCAGTATTTT
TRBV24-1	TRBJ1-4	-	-	CATRGAANEKLFF	TGTGCCACCAGGGGGGCGGCTAATGAAAAACTGTTTTTT
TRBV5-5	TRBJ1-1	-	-	CASSLGTVNTEAFF	TGTGCCAGCAGCTTGGGGACAGTGAACACTGAAGCTTTCTTT
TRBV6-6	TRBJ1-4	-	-	CASNRLRGGGDEKLFF	TGTGCCAGCAACCGCCTTCGCGGGGGCGGAGATGAAAAACTGTTTTTT
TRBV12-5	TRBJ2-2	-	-	CASGIPLQGYYTGELFF	TGTGCTAGTGGTATTCCATTACAGGGATACTACACCGGGGAGCTGTTTTTT
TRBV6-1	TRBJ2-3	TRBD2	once	CASSERAGAVTDTQYF	TGTGCCAGCAGTGAGAGGGCGGGAGCAGTGACAGATACGCAGTATTTT
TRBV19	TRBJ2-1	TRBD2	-	CASSIASGSYHNEQFF	TGTGCCAGTAGTATTGCGAGCGGGAGTTACCACAATGAGCAGTTCTTC
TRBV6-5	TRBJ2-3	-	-	CASSYGSSVGTDTQYF	TGTGCCAGCAGTTACGGGTCCAGCGTTGGCACAGATACGCAGTATTTT
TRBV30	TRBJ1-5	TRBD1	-	CAWSDQGGNQPQHF	TGTGCCTGGAGCGATCAGGGGGGCAATCAGCCCCAGCATTTT
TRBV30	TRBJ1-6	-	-	CAWIGTQNSPLHF	TGTGCCTGGATTGGGACTCAAAATTCACCCCTCCACTTT
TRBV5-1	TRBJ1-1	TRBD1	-	CASSLRTGQGTLNTEAFF	TGCGCCAGCAGCTTGCGGACAGGACAGGGCACCCTGAACACTGAAGCTTTCTTT
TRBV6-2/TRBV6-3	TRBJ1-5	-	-	CASSYYDTQPQHF	TGTGCCAGCAGTTACTATGACACTCAGCCCCAGCATTTT
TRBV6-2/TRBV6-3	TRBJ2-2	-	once	CASSYWRAIGTGELFF	TGTGCCAGCAGTTACTGGAGGGCCATAGGCACCGGGGAGCTGTTTTTT
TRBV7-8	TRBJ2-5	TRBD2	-	CATKGLGLETQYF	TGTGCCACTAAGGGACTAGGGTTGGAGACCCAGTACTTC
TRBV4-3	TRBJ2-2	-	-	CASSQVARVGTGELFF	TGCGCCAGCAGCCAAGTCGCGAGGGTTGGGACCGGGGAGCTGTTTTTT
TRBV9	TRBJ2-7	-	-	CASSVGLRYEQYF	TGTGCCAGCAGCGTAGGTCTCCGGTATGAGCAGTACTTC
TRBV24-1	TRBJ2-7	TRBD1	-	CATSEGDSSTYEQYF	TGTGCCACCAGTGAGGGGGACAGCTCTACCTACGAGCAGTACTTC
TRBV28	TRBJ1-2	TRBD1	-	CASSDMDRPLDYGYTF	TGTGCCAGCAGTGACATGGACAGGCCCCTGGACTATGGCTACACCTTC
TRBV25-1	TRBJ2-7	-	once	CASSESGRGVSYEQYF	TGTGCCAGCAGTGAATCGGGCAGGGGGGTCTCGTACGAGCAGTACTTC
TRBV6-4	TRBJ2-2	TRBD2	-	CASSVTSGITGELFF	TGTGCCAGCAGTGTAACTAGCGGGATCACCGGGGAGCTGTTTTTT
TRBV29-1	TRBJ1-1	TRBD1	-	CSVPGRDRGGSGEAFF	TGCAGCGTTCCGGGGCGGGACAGGGGCGGCTCTGGTGAAGCTTTCTTT
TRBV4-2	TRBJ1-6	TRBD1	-	CASSQDNRGFSPLHF	TGTGCCAGCAGCCAAGATAACAGGGGGTTTTCACCCCTCCACTTT
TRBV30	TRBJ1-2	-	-	CAWSVNREIYGYTF	TGTGCCTGGAGTGTTAACAGGGAAATCTATGGCTACACCTTC
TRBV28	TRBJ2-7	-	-	CASSLTYEQYF	TGTGCCAGCAGTCTAACCTACGAGCAGTACTTC
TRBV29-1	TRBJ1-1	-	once	CSVEERSQIGTEAFF	TGCAGCGTTGAAGAGAGGTCGCAGATCGGCACTGAAGCTTTCTTT
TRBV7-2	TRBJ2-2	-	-	CASSLYIANTGELFF	TGTGCCAGCAGCTTATATATAGCCAACACCGGGGAGCTGTTTTTT
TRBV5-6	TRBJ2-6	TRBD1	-	CASSFPGGSGANVLTF	TGTGCCAGCAGCTTCCCAGGGGGATCAGGGGCCAACGTCCTGACTTTC
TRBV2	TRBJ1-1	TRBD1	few	CASRRDRGNTEAFF	TGTGCCAGCAGGCGGGACAGGGGGAACACTGAAGCTTTCTTT
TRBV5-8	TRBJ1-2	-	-	CASSLVEGYGYTF	TGTGCCAGCAGCTTGGTAGAGGGTTACGGCTACACCTTC